The present TCR beta chain was sequenced within a study of blood T cell repertoires in COVID-19. CDR3 length: 15 amino acids. J was trimmed by 2 bases and V by 4 bases; bases with no gene match: 6. Germline assignment: CDR1 SGHDT and CDR2 YYEEEE. The repertoire was sequenced with immunoSEQ multiplex PCR; TCRdb's copy has only in-frame clones and lacks some. In the table there are about 150,000 clones, 80% to 85% of which are singletons. The sequencing input was peripheral blood. The TCR sequence derives from a human donor in a cohort sampled during active COVID-19. The genes are TRBV5-6 and TRBJ1-3; 7 bases map to TRBD1. CDR3: CASSRGQITGNTIYF. In DNA form, the CDR3 reads TGTGCCAGCAGCCGGGGACAGATCACTGGAAACACCATATATTTT.